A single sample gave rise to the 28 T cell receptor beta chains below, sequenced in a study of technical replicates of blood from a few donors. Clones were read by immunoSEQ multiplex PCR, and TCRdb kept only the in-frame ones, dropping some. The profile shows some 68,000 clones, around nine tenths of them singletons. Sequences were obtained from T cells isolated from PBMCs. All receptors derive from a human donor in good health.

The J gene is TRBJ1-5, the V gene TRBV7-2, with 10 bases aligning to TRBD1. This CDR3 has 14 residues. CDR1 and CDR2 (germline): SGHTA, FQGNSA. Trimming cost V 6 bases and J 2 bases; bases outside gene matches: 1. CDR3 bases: TGTGCCAGCAGAGGGACAGGGGGCAATCAGCCCCAGCATTTT. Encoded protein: CASRGTGGNQPQHF.

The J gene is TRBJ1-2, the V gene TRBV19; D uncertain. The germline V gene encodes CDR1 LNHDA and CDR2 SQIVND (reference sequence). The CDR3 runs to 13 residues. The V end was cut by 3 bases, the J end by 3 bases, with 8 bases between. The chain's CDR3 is CASSIRIDYGYTF. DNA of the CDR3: TGTGCCAGTAGTATCAGGATTGACTATGGCTACACCTTC. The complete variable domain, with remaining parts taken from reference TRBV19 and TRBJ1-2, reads DGGITQSPKYLFRKEGQNVTLSCEQNLNHDAMYWYRQDPGQGLRLIYYSQIVNDFQKGDIAEGYSVSREKKESFPLTVTSAQKNPTAFYLCASSIRIDYGYTFGSGTRLTVV.

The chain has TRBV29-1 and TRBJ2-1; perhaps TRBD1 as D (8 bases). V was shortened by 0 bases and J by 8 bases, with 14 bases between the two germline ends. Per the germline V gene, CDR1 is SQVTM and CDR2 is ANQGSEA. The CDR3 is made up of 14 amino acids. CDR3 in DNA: TGCAGCGTTGAAGATTGGACAGGGAGGGATGAGCAGTTCTTC. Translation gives CSVEDWTGRDEQFF.

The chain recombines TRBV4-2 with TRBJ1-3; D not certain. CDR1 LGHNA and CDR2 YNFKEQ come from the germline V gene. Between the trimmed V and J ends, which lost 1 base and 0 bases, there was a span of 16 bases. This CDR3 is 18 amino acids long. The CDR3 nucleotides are TGTGCCAGCAGCCAAGTAAGCACAGTCGGCTACTCTGGAAACACCATATATTTT. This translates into CASSQVSTVGYSGNTIYF.

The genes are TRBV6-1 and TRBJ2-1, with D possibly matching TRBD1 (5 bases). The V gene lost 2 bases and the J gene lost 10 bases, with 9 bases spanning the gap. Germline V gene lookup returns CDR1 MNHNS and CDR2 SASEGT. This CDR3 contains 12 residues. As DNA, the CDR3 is TGTGCCAGCAGTGAATTTTGGGGCGAGCAGTTCTTC. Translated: CASSEFWGEQFF.

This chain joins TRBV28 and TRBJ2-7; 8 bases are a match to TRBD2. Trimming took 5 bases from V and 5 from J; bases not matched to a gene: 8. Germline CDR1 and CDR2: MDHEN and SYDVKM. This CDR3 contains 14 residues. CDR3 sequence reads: CASSLQRELNEQYF. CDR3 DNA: TGTGCCAGCAGTCTACAGCGGGAGCTCAACGAGCAGTACTTC.

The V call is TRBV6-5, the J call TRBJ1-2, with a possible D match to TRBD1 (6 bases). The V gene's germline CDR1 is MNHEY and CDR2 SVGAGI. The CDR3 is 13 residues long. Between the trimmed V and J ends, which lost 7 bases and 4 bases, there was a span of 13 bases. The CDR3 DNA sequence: TGTGCCAGCACCCCTGGGGGCCCCTATGGCTACACCTTC. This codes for CASTPGGPYGYTF.

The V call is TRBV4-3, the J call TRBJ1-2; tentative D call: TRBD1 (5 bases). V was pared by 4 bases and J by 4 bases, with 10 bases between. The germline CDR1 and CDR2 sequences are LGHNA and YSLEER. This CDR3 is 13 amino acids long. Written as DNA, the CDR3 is TGCGCCAGCAGCCTCGACAGAAGCTATGGCTACACCTTC. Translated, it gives CASSLDRSYGYTF.

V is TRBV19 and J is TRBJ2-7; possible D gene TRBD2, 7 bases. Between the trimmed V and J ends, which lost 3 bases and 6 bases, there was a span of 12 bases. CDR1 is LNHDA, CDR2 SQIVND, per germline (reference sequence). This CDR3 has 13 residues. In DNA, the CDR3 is TGTGCCAGTAGTATCAGGGGCGGGAGCGAGCAGTACTTC. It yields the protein CASSIRGGSEQYF.

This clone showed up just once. Here the CDR3 reads CASSVYPGNTIYF. CDR3 nucleotides: TGTGCCAGCAGCGTCTATCCCGGAAACACCATATATTTT. V is TRBV7-8 and J is TRBJ1-3; D unclear. Germline CDR1 reads SGHVS; CDR2 reads FQNEAQ. Trimming took off 5 bases at V and 4 bases at J, with 9 bases between the two ends. The CDR3 runs to 13 residues.

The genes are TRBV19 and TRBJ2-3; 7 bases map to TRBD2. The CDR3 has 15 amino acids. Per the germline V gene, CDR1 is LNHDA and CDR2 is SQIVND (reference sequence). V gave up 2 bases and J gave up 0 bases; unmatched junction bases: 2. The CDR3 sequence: CASSILGGSTDTQYF. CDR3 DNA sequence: TGTGCCAGTAGTATATTGGGGGGGAGCACAGATACGCAGTATTTT.

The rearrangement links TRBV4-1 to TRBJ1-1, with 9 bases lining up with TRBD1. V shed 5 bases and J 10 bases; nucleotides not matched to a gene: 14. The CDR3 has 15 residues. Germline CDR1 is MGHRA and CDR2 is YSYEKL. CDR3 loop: CASSEGLGTGRRAFF. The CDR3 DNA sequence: TGCGCCAGCAGCGAAGGCCTTGGGACAGGGAGGCGAGCTTTCTTT.

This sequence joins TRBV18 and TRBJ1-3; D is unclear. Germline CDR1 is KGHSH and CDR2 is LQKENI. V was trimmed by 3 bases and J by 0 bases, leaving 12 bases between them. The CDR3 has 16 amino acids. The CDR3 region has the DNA TGTGCCAGCTCACCGGGAGATCCTAGCTCTGGAAACACCATATATTTT. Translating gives CASSPGDPSSGNTIYF.

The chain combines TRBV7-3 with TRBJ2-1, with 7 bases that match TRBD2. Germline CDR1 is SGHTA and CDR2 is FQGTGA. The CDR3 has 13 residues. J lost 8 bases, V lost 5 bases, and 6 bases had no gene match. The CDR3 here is CASSAASGDEQFF. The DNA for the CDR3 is TGTGCCAGCAGCGCAGCTAGCGGAGATGAGCAGTTCTTC.

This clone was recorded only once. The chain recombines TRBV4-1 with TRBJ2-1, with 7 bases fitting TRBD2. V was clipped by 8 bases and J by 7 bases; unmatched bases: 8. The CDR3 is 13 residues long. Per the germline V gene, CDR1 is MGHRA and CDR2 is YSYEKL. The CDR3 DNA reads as TGCGCCAGCTGTCGGGAGGTCGGTAATGAGCAGTTCTTC. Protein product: CASCREVGNEQFF.

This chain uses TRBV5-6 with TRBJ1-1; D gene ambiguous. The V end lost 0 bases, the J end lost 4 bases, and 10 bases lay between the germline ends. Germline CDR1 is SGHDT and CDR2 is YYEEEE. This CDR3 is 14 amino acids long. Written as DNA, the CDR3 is TGTGCCAGCAGCTTGGGATGGGAGGCCACTGAAGCTTTCTTT. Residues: CASSLGWEATEAFF. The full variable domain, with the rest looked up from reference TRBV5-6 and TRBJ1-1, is DAGVTQSPTHLIKTRGQQVTLRCSPKSGHDTVSWYQQALGQGPQFIFQYYEEEERQRGNFPDRFSGHQFPNYSSELNVNALLLGDSALYLCASSLGWEATEAFFGQGTRLTVV.

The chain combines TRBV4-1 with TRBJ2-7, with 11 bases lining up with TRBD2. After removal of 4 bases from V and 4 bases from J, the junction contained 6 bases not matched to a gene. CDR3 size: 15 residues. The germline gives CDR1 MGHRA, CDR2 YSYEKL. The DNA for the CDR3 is TGCGCCAGCAGCCCAGGGACTAGCGGTCCTTACGAGCAGTACTTC. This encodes CASSPGTSGPYEQYF.

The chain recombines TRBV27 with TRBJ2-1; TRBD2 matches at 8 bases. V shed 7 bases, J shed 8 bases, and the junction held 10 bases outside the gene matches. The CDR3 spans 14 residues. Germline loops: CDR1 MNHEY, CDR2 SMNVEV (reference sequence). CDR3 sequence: CASNRPGLGDEQFF. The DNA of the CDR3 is TGTGCCAGCAATCGACCGGGACTAGGAGATGAGCAGTTCTTC.

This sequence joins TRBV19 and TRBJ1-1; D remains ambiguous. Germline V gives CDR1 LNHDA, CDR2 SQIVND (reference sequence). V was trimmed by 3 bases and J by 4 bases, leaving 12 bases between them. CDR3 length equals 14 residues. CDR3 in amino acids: CASSIRVLGTEAFF. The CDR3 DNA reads TGTGCCAGTAGTATTCGGGTATTGGGCACTGAAGCTTTCTTT.

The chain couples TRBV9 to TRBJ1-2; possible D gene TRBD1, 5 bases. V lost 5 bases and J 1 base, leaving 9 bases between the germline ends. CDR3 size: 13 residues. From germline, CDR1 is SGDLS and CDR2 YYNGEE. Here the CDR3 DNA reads TGTGCCAGCAGTGGCGGGGGTAACTATGGCTACACCTTC. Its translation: CASSGGGNYGYTF.

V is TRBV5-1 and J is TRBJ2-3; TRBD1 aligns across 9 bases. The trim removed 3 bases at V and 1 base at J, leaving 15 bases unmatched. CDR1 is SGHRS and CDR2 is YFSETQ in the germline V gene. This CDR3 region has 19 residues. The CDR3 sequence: CASSSTPPGQGRGTDTQYF. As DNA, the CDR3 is TGCGCCAGCAGCTCGACACCACCGGGACAGGGTCGAGGCACAGATACGCAGTATTTT.

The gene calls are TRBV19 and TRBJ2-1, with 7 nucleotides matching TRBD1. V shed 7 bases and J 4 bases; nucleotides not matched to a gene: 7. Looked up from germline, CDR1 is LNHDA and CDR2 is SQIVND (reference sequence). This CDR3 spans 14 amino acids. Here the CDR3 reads CASKRQGLYNEQFF. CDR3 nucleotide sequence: TGTGCCAGTAAAAGACAGGGCTTATACAATGAGCAGTTCTTC.

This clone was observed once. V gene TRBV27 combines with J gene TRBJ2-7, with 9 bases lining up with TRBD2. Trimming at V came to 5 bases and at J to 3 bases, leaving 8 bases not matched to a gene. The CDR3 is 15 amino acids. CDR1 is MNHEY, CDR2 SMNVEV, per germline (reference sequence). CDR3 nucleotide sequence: TGTGCCAGCAGTAAACCCGGCGGGAGGGACTACGAGCAGTACTTC. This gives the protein CASSKPGGRDYEQYF.

CDR3 in amino acids: CAWSRGETQYF. Here the CDR3 DNA reads TGTGCCTGGAGTCGGGGAGAGACCCAGTACTTC. V and J are TRBV30 and TRBJ2-5; tentative D call: TRBD2 (5 bases). Trimming stripped 2 bases from V and 4 bases from J, with 5 bases between. CDR3 length: 11 residues. CDR1 and CDR2 from the germline V gene are GTSNPN and SVGIG (reference sequence).

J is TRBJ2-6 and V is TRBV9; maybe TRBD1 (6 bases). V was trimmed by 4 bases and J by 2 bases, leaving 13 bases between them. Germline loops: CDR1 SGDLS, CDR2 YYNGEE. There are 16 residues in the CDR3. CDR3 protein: CASSPYQGTGANVLTF. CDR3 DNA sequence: TGTGCCAGCAGCCCATACCAGGGGACTGGGGCCAACGTCCTGACTTTC.

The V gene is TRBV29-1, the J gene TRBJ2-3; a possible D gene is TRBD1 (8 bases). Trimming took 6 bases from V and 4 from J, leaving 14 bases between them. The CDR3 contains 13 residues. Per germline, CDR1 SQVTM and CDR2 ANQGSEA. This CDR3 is CSVHRGGADTQYF. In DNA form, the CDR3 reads TGCAGCGTACACAGGGGGGGCGCAGATACGCAGTATTTT.

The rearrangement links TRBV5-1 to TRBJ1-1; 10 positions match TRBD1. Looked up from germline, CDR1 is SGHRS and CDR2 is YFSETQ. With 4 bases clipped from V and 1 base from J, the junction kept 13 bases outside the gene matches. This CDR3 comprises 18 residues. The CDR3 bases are TGCGCCAGCAGCAGATGGGGTGGGACAGGGGTTCAGAACACTGAAGCTTTCTTT. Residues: CASSRWGGTGVQNTEAFF. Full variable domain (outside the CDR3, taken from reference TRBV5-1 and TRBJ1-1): KAGVTQTPRYLIKTRGQQVTLSCSPISGHRSVSWYQQTPGQGLQFLFEYFSETQRNKGNFPGRFSGRQFSNSRSEMNVSTLELGDSALYLCASSRWGGTGVQNTEAFFGQGTRLTVV.

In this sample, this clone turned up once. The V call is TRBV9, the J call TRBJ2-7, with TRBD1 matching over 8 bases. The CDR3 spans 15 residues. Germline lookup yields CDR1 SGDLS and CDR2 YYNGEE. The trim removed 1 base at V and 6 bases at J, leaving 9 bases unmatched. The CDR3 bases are TGTGCCAGCAGCGTAACAGGGGGTCTTATTAGCGAGCAGTACTTC. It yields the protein CASSVTGGLISEQYF.